This T cell receptor (beta chain) comes out of a study of shared clonotypes between healthy human individuals. Study results and limitations: Few donors restricted represented genetic and exposure-history diversity. Sharing of clonotypes among donors was expected to vary with sequencing depth.

The V and J ends lost 6 bases and 8 bases respectively, with 22 bases between them. CDR3 length equals 15 residues. Germline V gene sequence: CDR1 MNHEY, CDR2 SMNVEV (reference sequence). For each subset, genomic DNA was distributed in equal portions over several immunoSEQ plates. Clones were sequenced by immunoSEQ multiplex PCR, and TCRdb holds only the in-frame ones, with some missing. Among under 650,000 clones, about 96% were seen once, and the ten largest hold about 0.054%. Of note for this clone: The antigen is unknown.

Material: naive CD4+ T cells sorted from blood. This sample's subset: CD45RA+ positively selected. This chain joins TRBV27 and TRBJ1-2; D may be TRBD1 (6 bases). The TCR originated in a woman in her 30s in good health. The CDR3 DNA reads as TGTGCCAGCAGGGGGGTGATGGGGGGCTTCCAGGGCTACACCTTC. Its translation is CASRGVMGGFQGYTF.